Detailed here is one T cell receptor beta chain. Germline CDR1 reads MDHEN; CDR2 reads SYDVKM. V was trimmed by 7 bases and J by 1 base, leaving 20 bases between them. The CDR3 length is 17 residues. Each CDR3 protein is one row after TCRdb ran MiXCR on the RT-PCR reads. This sample has roughly 540,000 distinct CDR3 sequences, with less than 25% found just once. The sample originates from a study of response to subunit inactivated influenza vaccine. The sample was also linked to a second study, of T cells expressing NK-cell markers. That publication notes: A 5'RACE template switching approach incorporating UMIs was used to make TCR beta cDNA. An anti-gamma-delta TCR antibody was added in several experiments. It restricted sorting to alpha-beta TCR-expressing T cells.

Sequencing used CD4+ T cells sorted from PBMCs, obtained approximately 12 days after vaccination. This chain links TRBV28 with TRBJ2-1; D unclear. This receptor was taken from a man in his fifties who received an inactivated influenza vaccine. CDR3 loop: CASTTTVGRGSYNEQFF. Here the CDR3 DNA reads TGTGCCAGCACCACCACGGTAGGTCGTGGTTCCTACAATGAGCAGTTCTTC.